A single sample gave rise to the 27 T cell receptor beta chains below, sequenced in a study of tumor-infiltrating lymphocytes in localized non-small cell lung cancer. Assay used: immunoSEQ multiplex PCR; TCRdb lists only in-frame clones, some missing. The sample lists about 6,700 clones; 76% were seen once. Source material: uninvolved lung tissue not adjacent to the tumor. These receptors originate from a human donor with non-small cell lung cancer.

The rearrangement uses TRBV9 and TRBJ2-3; maybe TRBD2 (6 bases). CDR1 SGDLS and CDR2 YYNGEE come from the germline V gene. Trimming pared 3 bases from V and 4 bases from J, leaving 15 bases between. There are 15 residues in the CDR3. The CDR3 region is CASSGATGVSDTQYF. Written as DNA, the CDR3 is TGTGCCAGCAGCGGGGCCACGGGGGTCTCAGATACGCAGTATTTT.

This CDR3 is CASSPPVLGWKTQYF. As DNA, the CDR3 is TGTGCCAGCAGTCCTCCGGTTTTGGGGTGGAAGACCCAGTACTTC. The chain has TRBV6-6 and TRBJ2-5; unclear D gene. This CDR3 region has 15 residues. The V end lost 5 bases, the J end lost 6 bases, and 19 bases lay between the germline ends. Germline V CDR1 and CDR2: MNHNY, SVGAGI (reference sequence).

The V call is TRBV18, the J call TRBJ2-7; a possible D gene is TRBD2 (5 bases). The CDR3 length is 13 residues. The V and J ends lost 4 bases and 5 bases respectively, with 12 bases between them. The germline V gene has CDR1 KGHSH and CDR2 LQKENI. CDR3 bases: TGTGCCAGCTCACAAAGAAGGGAGAACGAGCAGTACTTC. This gives the protein CASSQRRENEQYF.

The genes are TRBV7-9 and TRBJ2-3; the D gene is possibly TRBD2 (6 bases). Trimming shortened V by 2 bases and J by 1 base, and 16 bases separated the two germline ends. Germline V CDR1 and CDR2: SEHNR, FQNEAQ (reference sequence). The length of the CDR3 is 17 residues. The CDR3 DNA reads as TGTGCCAGCAGCTTACAGACTAGAGAATATGGCACAGATACGCAGTATTTT. Its translation: CASSLQTREYGTDTQYF.

The V call is TRBV7-2, the J call TRBJ1-2; weak D call: TRBD1 (6 bases). This CDR3 contains 14 residues. The V end lost 4 bases, the J end lost 3 bases, and 12 bases lay between the germline ends. Germline V gene sequence: CDR1 SGHTA, CDR2 FQGNSA. CDR3 sequence (DNA): TGTGCCAGCAGCTCTGTGACAGGTGACTATGGCTACACCTTC. Translating gives CASSSVTGDYGYTF.

The chain has TRBV6-5 and TRBJ2-7; unclear D gene. This CDR3 contains 14 residues. With 8 bases removed from V and 0 bases from J, the gap between germline ends came to 14 bases. From germline, CDR1 is MNHEY and CDR2 SVGAGI. The CDR3 reads CASHRHQSSYEQYF. The CDR3, as DNA: TGTGCCAGCCACCGTCACCAGAGCTCCTACGAGCAGTACTTC.

The V call is TRBV10-3, the J call TRBJ2-7; D possibly corresponds to TRBD2 (5 bases). The CDR3 sequence is 12 residues long. Germline CDR1 and CDR2: ENHRY and SYGVKD. V lost 6 bases and J 2 bases, leaving 8 bases between the germline ends. The CDR3 reads CAIRAGTYEQYF. In DNA, the CDR3 is TGTGCCATCAGGGCGGGTACCTACGAGCAGTACTTC.

The CDR3: CASSIVGGTEAFF. Here the CDR3 DNA reads TGTGCCAGTAGTATAGTCGGGGGCACTGAAGCTTTCTTT. The V gene is TRBV19, the J gene TRBJ1-1; perhaps TRBD1 as D (5 bases). CDR1 LNHDA and CDR2 SQIVND come from the germline V gene (reference sequence). Trimming took 1 base from V and 4 from J, leaving 7 bases between them. This CDR3 spans 13 amino acids.

This clone ranks as medium-sized. This chain connects TRBV6-1 to TRBJ1-2; D gene uncertain. Germline CDR1 is MNHNS and CDR2 is SASEGT. V lost 2 bases to trimming and J lost 4 bases, with 8 bases between them. The CDR3 loop spans 13 amino acids. The chain's CDR3 is CASSERVLYGYTF. The CDR3 DNA follows: TGTGCCAGCAGTGAAAGGGTTCTCTATGGCTACACCTTC.

The table lists this clone with a few counts. The rearrangement joins TRBV9 to TRBJ1-5; a possible D gene is TRBD1 (6 bases). Germline CDR1 is SGDLS and CDR2 is YYNGEE. The V and J ends lost 3 bases and 2 bases respectively, with 12 bases between them. This CDR3 comprises 15 residues. The DNA of the CDR3 is TGTGCCAGCAGCGCCTTGGACAGCCGCAATCAGCCCCAGCATTTT. This translates into CASSALDSRNQPQHF.

CDR3 sequence reads: CAISESWDNEQFF. The CDR3 bases are TGTGCCATCAGTGAGTCATGGGACAATGAGCAGTTCTTC. The J gene is TRBJ2-1, the V gene TRBV10-3, with D unclear. Germline V gene data show CDR1 as ENHRY and CDR2 as SYGVKD. V was trimmed by 0 bases and J by 5 bases, leaving 5 bases between them. The CDR3 contains 13 residues.

The chain carries TRBV15 and TRBJ1-2; TRBD1 is a possible D gene (5 bases). Germline CDR1 and CDR2: LNHNV and YYDKDF (reference sequence). This CDR3 comprises 14 residues. With 0 bases removed from V and 8 bases from J, the gap between germline ends came to 13 bases. DNA for the CDR3: TGTGCCACCAGCAGAGATGTACAGGTCGGGGGCTACACCTTC. It specifies CATSRDVQVGGYTF.

This chain links TRBV7-9 with TRBJ2-7; TRBD1 matches at 7 bases. V lost 5 bases to trimming and J lost 7 bases; unmatched junction nucleotides: 11. Looked up from germline, CDR1 is SEHNR and CDR2 is FQNEAQ (reference sequence). There are 14 residues in the CDR3. CDR3 protein: CASSPRDSVREQYF. The CDR3 DNA reads TGTGCCAGCAGCCCCCGGGACAGTGTTCGGGAGCAGTACTTC.

The chain employs TRBV18 and TRBJ2-2; possibly TRBD1 for D (6 bases). Germline V gene data show CDR1 as KGHSH and CDR2 as LQKENI. The CDR3 length is 16 residues. V gave up 3 bases and J gave up 3 bases, with 14 bases separating them. This CDR3 is CASSPPSRGDTGELFF. The CDR3 DNA is TGTGCCAGCTCACCCCCGTCCAGGGGCGACACCGGGGAGCTGTTTTTT.

V is TRBV29-1 and J is TRBJ1-2; a weak D match, TRBD1 (5 bases). CDR3 size: 15 residues. Trimming removed 3 bases from V and 2 bases from J, with 16 bases in between. From germline, CDR1 is SQVTM and CDR2 ANQGSEA. The CDR3 bases are TGCAGCGTTGACTTGGCAGGGCAAGAAAACTATGGCTACACCTTC. This translates into CSVDLAGQENYGYTF.

The genes are TRBV9 and TRBJ2-3, with TRBD2 as a possible D gene (5 bases). The CDR3 contains 14 residues. CDR1 is SGDLS and CDR2 is YYNGEE in the germline V gene. V was pared by 0 bases and J by 0 bases, with 5 bases between. The CDR3 DNA reads TGTGCCAGCAGCGTAGGGACTAGCACAGATACGCAGTATTTT. Its translation is CASSVGTSTDTQYF.

The genes are TRBV2 and TRBJ2-3; 7 bases agree with TRBD2. J gave up 10 bases and V 1 base, and 8 bases lay outside the gene matches. There are 14 residues in the CDR3. CDR1 SNHLY and CDR2 FYNNEI come from the germline V gene. The CDR3 sequence: CASSEGGGFVSQYF. The CDR3 DNA sequence: TGTGCCAGCAGTGAAGGGGGAGGGTTTGTTTCGCAGTATTTT.

This rearrangement joins TRBV28 to TRBJ1-2; D is possibly TRBD1 (6 bases). Germline V lookup: CDR1 MDHEN, CDR2 SYDVKM. The V and J ends lost 6 bases and 3 bases respectively, with 17 bases between them. The CDR3 runs to 15 residues. CDR3 sequence reads: CASSMRGLGDYGYTF. In DNA, the CDR3 is TGTGCCAGCAGCATGAGGGGGTTGGGCGACTATGGCTACACCTTC.

This chain joins TRBV14 and TRBJ2-5, with D unresolved. The germline V and J ends were trimmed by 1 base and 1 base, with 13 bases remaining between them. Germline-derived CDR1 and CDR2 are SGHDN and FVKESK. CDR3 size: 16 residues. The CDR3 DNA is TGTGCCAGCAGCCAAGGGACGCAAAACTTCCAAGAGACCCAGTACTTC. Protein sequence: CASSQGTQNFQETQYF. Based on the CDR3 plus reference TRBV14 and TRBJ2-5, the full variable domain is EAGVTQFPSHSVIEKGQTVTLRCDPISGHDNLYWYRRVMGKEIKFLLHFVKESKQDESGMPNNRFLAERTGGTYSTLKVQPAELEDSGVYFCASSQGTQNFQETQYFGPGTRLLVL.

CDR3 in amino acids: CASSSTSGSRYEQYF. CDR3 bases: TGCGCCAGCAGCTCTACTAGCGGGAGTAGATACGAGCAGTACTTC. The rearrangement joins TRBV5-1 to TRBJ2-7; 11 nucleotides agree with TRBD2. The trim removed 3 bases at V and 4 bases at J, leaving 6 bases unmatched. The CDR3 covers 15 residues. Looked up from germline, CDR1 is SGHRS and CDR2 is YFSETQ.

This chain connects TRBV4-2 to TRBJ1-5, with D uncertain. Trimming took 1 base from V and 5 from J, leaving 6 bases between them. Germline V gives CDR1 LGHNA, CDR2 YNFKEQ. This CDR3 contains 13 residues. CDR3 loop: CASSQGGDQPQHF. CDR3 bases: TGTGCCAGCAGCCAAGGTGGAGATCAGCCCCAGCATTTT.

The chain employs TRBV19 and TRBJ2-3; tentative D call: TRBD2 (7 bases). In germline, CDR1 is LNHDA, CDR2 SQIVND (reference sequence). Trimming stripped 3 bases from V and 2 bases from J, with 9 bases between. The CDR3 covers 14 residues. The CDR3 loop reads CASSIGGATDTQYF. CDR3 nucleotide sequence: TGTGCCAGTAGTATTGGGGGGGCCACAGATACGCAGTATTTT.

The chain joins TRBV27 to TRBJ2-5; D is undetermined. Germline V CDR1 and CDR2: MNHEY, SMNVEV (reference sequence). The CDR3 runs to 16 residues. V gave up 0 bases and J gave up 1 base, with 12 bases separating them. CDR3 sequence: CASSLSIALAQETQYF. The CDR3 DNA reads as TGTGCCAGCAGTTTATCGATAGCCTTGGCCCAAGAGACCCAGTACTTC.

V is TRBV28 and J is TRBJ2-7; D is unresolved. Trimming left V 7 bases short and J 2 bases short, with 18 bases between. Per the germline V gene, CDR1 is MDHEN and CDR2 is SYDVKM. CDR3 length: 15 residues. The DNA of the CDR3 is TGTGCCAGCACCCGCCCCGCCGGATTTGCCTACGAGCAGTACTTC. Its protein product is CASTRPAGFAYEQYF.

This CDR3 is CASLLSGAEAFF. The DNA for the CDR3 is TGTGCCAGTCTACTGAGCGGCGCTGAAGCTTTCTTT. The chain is built from TRBV13 and TRBJ1-1; D gene uncertain. Per the germline V gene, CDR1 is PRHDT and CDR2 is FYEKMQ (reference sequence). The CDR3 is 12 residues long. V lost 9 bases and J lost 6, with 14 bases in between.

This clone appeared a few times. The chain has TRBV9 and TRBJ2-1, with 11 bases matching TRBD2. The CDR3 is made up of 17 amino acids. Germline V gene data show CDR1 as SGDLS and CDR2 as YYNGEE. After removal of 2 bases from V and 0 bases from J, the junction contained 4 bases not matched to a gene. This CDR3 is CASSVDGLAGSYNEQFF. As DNA, the CDR3 is TGTGCCAGCAGCGTGGACGGACTAGCGGGCTCCTACAATGAGCAGTTCTTC.

The chain recombines TRBV5-6 with TRBJ2-2, with 9 bases fitting TRBD1. There are 15 residues in the CDR3. The trim removed 0 bases at V and 5 bases at J, leaving 2 bases unmatched. In germline, CDR1 is SGHDT, CDR2 YYEEEE. CDR3 sequence reads: CASSLGDRATGELFF. The DNA of the CDR3 is TGTGCCAGCAGCTTGGGGGACAGGGCGACCGGGGAGCTGTTTTTT.